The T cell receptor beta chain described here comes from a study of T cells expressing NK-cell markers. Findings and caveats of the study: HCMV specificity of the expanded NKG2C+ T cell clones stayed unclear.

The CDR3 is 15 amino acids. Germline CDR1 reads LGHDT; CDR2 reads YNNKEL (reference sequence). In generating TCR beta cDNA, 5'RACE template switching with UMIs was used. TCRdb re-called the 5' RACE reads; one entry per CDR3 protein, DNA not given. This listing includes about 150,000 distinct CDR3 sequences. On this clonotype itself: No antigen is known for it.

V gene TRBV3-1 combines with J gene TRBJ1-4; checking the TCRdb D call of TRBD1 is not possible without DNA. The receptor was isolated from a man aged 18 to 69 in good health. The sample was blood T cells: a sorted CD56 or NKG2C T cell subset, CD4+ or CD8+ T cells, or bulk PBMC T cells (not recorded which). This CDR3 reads CASSRTGRRHEKLFF.